This is a list of T cell receptor beta chains from one sample in a study of blood T cells in healthy people across ages. MiXCR was run by TCRdb on the 5' RACE reads, yielding one entry per CDR3 protein. The sample includes approximately 730,000 distinct CDR3 sequences, roughly 50% of them seen just once. Sequencing was done on a sample of blood. The receptor source for this set is an elderly man in good health. The CDR3 runs from the conserved cysteine through the conserved F or W. The order of the fields is clone size, J gene, D gene, V gene, CDR3 protein, CDR3 DNA. A D gene is named only where the DNA matches it firmly. Size is stated for part of the rows, as once, few or many counts, or as a class when the clone is expanded.

clone_size: NA
j_call: TRBJ2-5
d_call: NA
v_call: TRBV11-1
cdr3_aa: CASSSRLVSPPETQYF
cdr3_nt: TGTGCCAGCAGCTCCCGACTAGTGAGCCCTCCAGAGACCCAGTACTTC

clone_size: few
j_call: TRBJ2-5
d_call: NA
v_call: TRBV7-9
cdr3_aa: CASSFALAEGAETQYF
cdr3_nt: TGTGCCAGCAGTTTCGCCCTAGCGGAGGGGGCGGAGACCCAGTACTTC

clone_size: NA
j_call: TRBJ2-7
d_call: TRBD2
v_call: TRBV7-9
cdr3_aa: CASSRPGGPMDYEQYF
cdr3_nt: TGTGCCAGCAGCCGCCCGGGGGGTCCCATGGACTACGAGCAGTACTTC

clone_size: NA
j_call: TRBJ2-5
d_call: NA
v_call: TRBV20-1
cdr3_aa: CSARSRFAGGGPQETQYF
cdr3_nt: TGCAGTGCTAGATCACGATTTGCTGGGGGAGGCCCCCAAGAGACCCAGTACTTC

clone_size: NA
j_call: TRBJ2-5
d_call: NA
v_call: TRBV20-1
cdr3_aa: CSAREGGGETQYF
cdr3_nt: TGCAGTGCTAGAGAGGGGGGAGGAGAGACCCAGTACTTC

clone_size: NA
j_call: TRBJ2-7
d_call: TRBD1
v_call: TRBV5-1
cdr3_aa: CASSGGQGGVSYEQYF
cdr3_nt: TGCGCCAGCAGCGGGGGACAGGGTGGGGTTTCCTACGAGCAGTACTTC

clone_size: NA
j_call: TRBJ2-5
d_call: TRBD2
v_call: TRBV24-1
cdr3_aa: CATSVPSGGGSSYNEQYF
cdr3_nt: TGTGCCACCAGTGTCCCCTCTGGGGGGGGTAGCTCCTACAATGAGCAGTACTTC

clone_size: few
j_call: TRBJ2-3
d_call: NA
v_call: TRBV2
cdr3_aa: CASSEVPWRYAYF
cdr3_nt: TGTGCCAGCAGTGAAGTCCCTTGGAGATACGCGTATTTT

clone_size: few
j_call: TRBJ2-7
d_call: TRBD2
v_call: TRBV7-9
cdr3_aa: CASSLGPPPSGSYEQYF
cdr3_nt: TGTGCCAGCAGCTTAGGACCACCCCCGAGCGGGAGCTACGAGCAGTACTTC

clone_size: NA
j_call: TRBJ2-3
d_call: TRBD1
v_call: TRBV20-1
cdr3_aa: CSATGTGRTDTQYF
cdr3_nt: TGCAGTGCTACAGGGACAGGGAGGACAGATACGCAGTATTTT

clone_size: NA
j_call: TRBJ2-5
d_call: NA
v_call: TRBV3-1
cdr3_aa: CASSQDPPTGEQYF
cdr3_nt: TGTGCCAGCAGCCAAGATCCCCCCACTGGTGAGCAGTACTTC

clone_size: NA
j_call: TRBJ2-1
d_call: TRBD2
v_call: TRBV3-1
cdr3_aa: CASRLAGPNNEQFF
cdr3_nt: TGTGCCAGCAGGCTAGCGGGGCCAAACAATGAGCAGTTCTTC

clone_size: NA
j_call: TRBJ2-7
d_call: TRBD2
v_call: TRBV6-5
cdr3_aa: CASSYRPPTSGPSYGQYF
cdr3_nt: TGTGCCAGCAGTTACCGACCACCGACTAGCGGGCCCTCCTACGGGCAGTACTTC

clone_size: NA
j_call: TRBJ2-1
d_call: NA
v_call: TRBV3-1
cdr3_aa: CASSQDRSGGFSNEQFF
cdr3_nt: TGTGCCAGCAGCCAAGATCGGTCAGGGGGGTTCTCCAATGAGCAGTTCTTC

clone_size: NA
j_call: TRBJ2-7
d_call: TRBD1
v_call: TRBV3-1
cdr3_aa: CASSQRQGPSLEQYF
cdr3_nt: TGTGCCAGCAGCCAAAGACAGGGGCCCTCGCTCGAGCAGTACTTC

clone_size: NA
j_call: TRBJ2-7
d_call: NA
v_call: TRBV11-2
cdr3_aa: CASSLGAGPYEQYF
cdr3_nt: TGTGCCAGCAGCTTAGGGGCCGGACCCTACGAGCAGTACTTC

clone_size: few
j_call: TRBJ2-5
d_call: TRBD1
v_call: TRBV20-1
cdr3_aa: CSARSAAVATGVETQYF
cdr3_nt: TGCAGTGCTAGATCGGCGGCGGTGGCGACAGGGGTAGAGACCCAGTACTTC

clone_size: NA
j_call: TRBJ2-7
d_call: TRBD1
v_call: TRBV5-1
cdr3_aa: CASSLVKGTDLREQYF
cdr3_nt: TGCGCCAGCAGCTTGGTGAAGGGGACAGACCTAAGGGAGCAGTACTTC

clone_size: few
j_call: TRBJ1-2
d_call: NA
v_call: TRBV24-1
cdr3_aa: CATSDIDSLSGYTF
cdr3_nt: TGTGCCACCAGTGACATTGACAGCCTCTCTGGCTACACCTTC

clone_size: NA
j_call: TRBJ1-5
d_call: TRBD1
v_call: TRBV7-9
cdr3_aa: CASSSGQGVNQPQHF
cdr3_nt: TGTGCCAGCAGCTCGGGACAGGGGGTTAATCAGCCCCAGCATTTT

clone_size: NA
j_call: TRBJ2-1
d_call: TRBD2
v_call: TRBV20-1
cdr3_aa: CSARPGLAGGAAYSEQFF
cdr3_nt: TGCAGTGCTAGACCCGGACTAGCGGGAGGCGCTGCGTACAGTGAGCAGTTCTTC

clone_size: NA
j_call: TRBJ2-1
d_call: TRBD2
v_call: TRBV10-3
cdr3_aa: CAISRTSGRTSGNEQFF
cdr3_nt: TGTGCCATCTCTCGGACTAGCGGGAGGACCAGCGGAAATGAGCAGTTCTTC

clone_size: NA
j_call: TRBJ2-1
d_call: NA
v_call: TRBV5-6
cdr3_aa: CASHERGGVNEQFF
cdr3_nt: TGTGCCAGCCATGAGAGGGGGGGGGTCAATGAGCAGTTCTTC

clone_size: NA
j_call: TRBJ2-3
d_call: TRBD2
v_call: TRBV5-1
cdr3_aa: CASSLVGGRQDTQYF
cdr3_nt: TGCGCCAGCAGCTTGGTTGGCGGGAGACAAGATACGCAGTATTTT

clone_size: NA
j_call: TRBJ1-2
d_call: TRBD1
v_call: TRBV6-5
cdr3_aa: CASSFSPGAGGYYGYTF
cdr3_nt: TGTGCCAGCAGTTTTTCCCCAGGGGCAGGGGGTTACTATGGCTACACCTTC

clone_size: few
j_call: TRBJ2-5
d_call: TRBD2
v_call: TRBV24-1
cdr3_aa: CATSDPSGSASQETQYF
cdr3_nt: TGTGCCACCAGTGACCCTAGCGGGAGCGCTTCCCAAGAGACCCAGTACTTC

clone_size: NA
j_call: TRBJ1-2
d_call: TRBD1
v_call: TRBV12-3/TRBV12-4
cdr3_aa: CASSPYRGSRYGYTF
cdr3_nt: TGTGCCAGCAGTCCTTACAGGGGGTCGAGGTATGGCTACACCTTC

clone_size: NA
j_call: TRBJ2-7
d_call: NA
v_call: TRBV24-1
cdr3_aa: CATSESSGPMYEQYF
cdr3_nt: TGTGCCACCAGTGAATCGAGCGGCCCTATGTACGAGCAGTACTTC

clone_size: few
j_call: TRBJ2-3
d_call: TRBD2
v_call: TRBV2
cdr3_aa: CASSPRVVRRPGLEHRYAYF
cdr3_nt: TGTGCCAGCAGCCCCAGGGTAGTGCGGAGGCCGGGACTAGAACACAGATACGCGTATTTT

clone_size: few
j_call: TRBJ2-7
d_call: NA
v_call: TRBV5-6
cdr3_aa: CASSWRAGNDEQYF
cdr3_nt: TGTGCCAGCAGCTGGAGGGCAGGTAACGACGAGCAGTACTTC

clone_size: NA
j_call: TRBJ1-1
d_call: NA
v_call: TRBV21-1
cdr3_aa: CASSKDLGGNTEAFF
cdr3_nt: TGTGCCAGCAGCAAAGATCTAGGGGGCAACACTGAAGCTTTCTTT

clone_size: NA
j_call: TRBJ2-7
d_call: NA
v_call: TRBV21-1
cdr3_aa: CASSKDSGTALEQYF
cdr3_nt: TGTGCCAGCAGCAAAGATAGCGGGACCGCCCTCGAGCAGTACTTC

clone_size: NA
j_call: TRBJ2-7
d_call: TRBD2
v_call: TRBV28
cdr3_aa: CASSFPSGNLLTKQYF
cdr3_nt: TGTGCCAGCAGTTTTCCCAGCGGGAACCTCCTTACCAAGCAGTACTTC

clone_size: few
j_call: TRBJ2-1
d_call: TRBD1
v_call: TRBV27
cdr3_aa: CASSSRQGAYNEQFF
cdr3_nt: TGTGCCAGCAGTTCCCGACAGGGGGCCTACAATGAGCAGTTCTTC

clone_size: NA
j_call: TRBJ1-2
d_call: NA
v_call: TRBV7-9
cdr3_aa: CASSARGSSWGYTF
cdr3_nt: TGTGCCAGCAGCGCCCGGGGATCGTCCTGGGGCTACACCTTC

clone_size: NA
j_call: TRBJ2-7
d_call: TRBD2
v_call: TRBV15
cdr3_aa: CATSRDRGLAGYEQYF
cdr3_nt: TGTGCCACCAGCAGAGATAGAGGGCTAGCGGGTTACGAGCAGTACTTC

clone_size: once
j_call: TRBJ2-5
d_call: NA
v_call: TRBV24-1
cdr3_aa: CATSDPENRGGIQETQYF
cdr3_nt: TGTGCCACCAGTGATCCCGAAAACAGGGGAGGAATCCAAGAGACCCAGTACTTC

clone_size: NA
j_call: TRBJ1-1
d_call: NA
v_call: TRBV7-6
cdr3_aa: CASSAMGWGTEAFF
cdr3_nt: TGTGCCAGCAGCGCTATGGGGTGGGGGACTGAAGCTTTCTTT

clone_size: many
j_call: TRBJ2-1
d_call: TRBD2
v_call: TRBV5-6
cdr3_aa: CASIPAGVRYNEQFF
cdr3_nt: TGTGCCAGCATTCCAGCGGGAGTAAGGTACAATGAGCAGTTCTTC

clone_size: few
j_call: TRBJ2-5
d_call: NA
v_call: TRBV6-5
cdr3_aa: CASSYSNRGWGETQYF
cdr3_nt: TGTGCCAGCAGTTACTCGAATCGGGGTTGGGGAGAGACCCAGTACTTC